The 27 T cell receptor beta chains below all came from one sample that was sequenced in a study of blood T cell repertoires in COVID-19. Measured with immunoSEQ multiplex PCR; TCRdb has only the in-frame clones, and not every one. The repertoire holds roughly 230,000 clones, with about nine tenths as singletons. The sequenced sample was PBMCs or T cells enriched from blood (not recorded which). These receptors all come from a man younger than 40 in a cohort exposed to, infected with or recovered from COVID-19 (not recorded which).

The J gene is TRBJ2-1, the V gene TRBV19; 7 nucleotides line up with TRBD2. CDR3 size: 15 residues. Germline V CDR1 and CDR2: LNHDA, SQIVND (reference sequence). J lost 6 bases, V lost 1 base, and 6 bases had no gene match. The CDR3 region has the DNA TGTGCCAGTAGTATAGGGGCGGGAGACCTCAATGAGCAGTTCTTC. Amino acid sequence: CASSIGAGDLNEQFF.

CDR3: CASSWGRGPSYEQYF. The CDR3 nucleotides are TGCGCCAGCAGCTGGGGCAGGGGGCCGTCCTACGAGCAGTACTTC. The chain has TRBV5-1 and TRBJ2-7; 8 bases map to TRBD1. J lost 1 base, V lost 3 bases, and 6 bases had no gene match. CDR3 length equals 15 residues. Germline CDR1 is SGHRS and CDR2 is YFSETQ.

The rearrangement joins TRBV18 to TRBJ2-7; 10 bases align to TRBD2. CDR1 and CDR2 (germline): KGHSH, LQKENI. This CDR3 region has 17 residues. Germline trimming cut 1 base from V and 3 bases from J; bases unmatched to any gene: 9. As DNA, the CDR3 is TGTGCCAGCTCACCACAAGTTTTAGCTAGCGGGAGCTACGAGCAGTACTTC. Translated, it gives CASSPQVLASGSYEQYF. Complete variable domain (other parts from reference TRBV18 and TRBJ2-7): NAGVMQNPRHLVRRRGQEARLRCSPMKGHSHVYWYRQLPEEGLKFMVYLQKENIIDESGMPKERFSAEFPKEGPSILRIQQVVRGDSAAYFCASSPQVLASGSYEQYFGPGTRLTVT.

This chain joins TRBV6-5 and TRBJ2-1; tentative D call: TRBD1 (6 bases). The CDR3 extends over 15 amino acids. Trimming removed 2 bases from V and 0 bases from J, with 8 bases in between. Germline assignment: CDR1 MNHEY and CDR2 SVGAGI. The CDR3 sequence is CASSYGGSSYNEQFF. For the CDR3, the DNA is TGTGCCAGCAGTTACGGGGGCAGCTCCTACAATGAGCAGTTCTTC.

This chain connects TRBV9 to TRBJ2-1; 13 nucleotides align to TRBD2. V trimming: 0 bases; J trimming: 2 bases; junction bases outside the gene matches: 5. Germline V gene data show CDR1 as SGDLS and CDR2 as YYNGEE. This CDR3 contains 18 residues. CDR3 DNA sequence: TGTGCCAGCAGCGTAGGATGGACTAGCGGGAGAACCTACAATGAGCAGTTCTTC. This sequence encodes CASSVGWTSGRTYNEQFF.

The CDR3: CATSTANTGELFF. In nucleotides, the CDR3 is TGTGCCACCAGCACCGCGAACACCGGGGAGCTGTTTTTT. The genes are TRBV15 and TRBJ2-2; D is ambiguous. Trimming removed 4 bases at V and 0 bases at J, with 3 bases between. The CDR3 runs to 13 residues. From germline, CDR1 is LNHNV and CDR2 YYDKDF (reference sequence).

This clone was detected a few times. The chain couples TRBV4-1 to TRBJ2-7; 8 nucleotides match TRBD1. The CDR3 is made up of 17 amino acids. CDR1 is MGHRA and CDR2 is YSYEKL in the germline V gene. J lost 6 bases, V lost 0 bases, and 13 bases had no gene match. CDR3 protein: CASSQDISQGATGEQYF. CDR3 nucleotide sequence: TGCGCCAGCAGCCAAGATATCAGCCAGGGGGCCACCGGCGAGCAGTACTTC.

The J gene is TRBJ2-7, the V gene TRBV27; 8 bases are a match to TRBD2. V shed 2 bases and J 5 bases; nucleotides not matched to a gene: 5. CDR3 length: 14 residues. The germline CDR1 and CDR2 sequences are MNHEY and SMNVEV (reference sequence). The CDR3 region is CASSLNPGGDEQYF. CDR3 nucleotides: TGTGCCAGCAGTTTAAATCCGGGAGGGGACGAGCAGTACTTC.

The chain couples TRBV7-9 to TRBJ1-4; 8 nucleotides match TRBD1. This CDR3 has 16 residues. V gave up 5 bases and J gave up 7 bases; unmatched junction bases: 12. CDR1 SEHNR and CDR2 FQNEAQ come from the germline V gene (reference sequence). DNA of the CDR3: TGTGCCAGCAGCCTAGGAACAGGGGGAGATGGTGAAAAACTGTTTTTT. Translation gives CASSLGTGGDGEKLFF.

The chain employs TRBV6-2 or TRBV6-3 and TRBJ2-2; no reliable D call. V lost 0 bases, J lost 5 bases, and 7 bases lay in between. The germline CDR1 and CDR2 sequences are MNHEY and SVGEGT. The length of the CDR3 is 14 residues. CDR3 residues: CASSYSPTTGELFF. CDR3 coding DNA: TGTGCCAGCAGTTACTCCCCCACAACCGGGGAGCTGTTTTTT.

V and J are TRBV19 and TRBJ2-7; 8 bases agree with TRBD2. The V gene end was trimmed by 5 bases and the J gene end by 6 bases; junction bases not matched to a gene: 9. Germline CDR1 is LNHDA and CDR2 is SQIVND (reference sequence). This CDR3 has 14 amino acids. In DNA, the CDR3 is TGTGCCAGTAGTCTCCAGCGGGAGAACTCCGAGCAGTACTTC. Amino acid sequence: CASSLQRENSEQYF.

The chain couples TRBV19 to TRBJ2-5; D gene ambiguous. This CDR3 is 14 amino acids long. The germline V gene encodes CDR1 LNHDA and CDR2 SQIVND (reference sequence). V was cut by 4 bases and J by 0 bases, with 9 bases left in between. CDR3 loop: CASSTYSHQETQYF. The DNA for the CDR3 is TGTGCCAGTAGTACCTACTCTCACCAAGAGACCCAGTACTTC.

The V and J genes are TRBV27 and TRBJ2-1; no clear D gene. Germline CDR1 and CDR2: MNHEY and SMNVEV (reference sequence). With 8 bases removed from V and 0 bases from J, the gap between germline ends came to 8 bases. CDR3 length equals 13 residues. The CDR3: CASADSSYNEQFF. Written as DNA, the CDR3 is TGTGCCAGCGCCGATAGCTCCTACAATGAGCAGTTCTTC.

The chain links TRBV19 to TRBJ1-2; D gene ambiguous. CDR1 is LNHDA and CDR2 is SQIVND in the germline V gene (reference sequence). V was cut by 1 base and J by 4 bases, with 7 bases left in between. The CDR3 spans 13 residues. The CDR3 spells CASSIARSYGYTF. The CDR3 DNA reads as TGTGCCAGTAGTATAGCACGGAGCTATGGCTACACCTTC.

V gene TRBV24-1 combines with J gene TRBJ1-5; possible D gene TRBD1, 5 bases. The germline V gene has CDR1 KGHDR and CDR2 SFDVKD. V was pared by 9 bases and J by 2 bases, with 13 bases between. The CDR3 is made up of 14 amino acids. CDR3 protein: CATGGFGGNQPQHF. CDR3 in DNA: TGTGCCACCGGGGGGTTCGGGGGCAATCAGCCCCAGCATTTT.

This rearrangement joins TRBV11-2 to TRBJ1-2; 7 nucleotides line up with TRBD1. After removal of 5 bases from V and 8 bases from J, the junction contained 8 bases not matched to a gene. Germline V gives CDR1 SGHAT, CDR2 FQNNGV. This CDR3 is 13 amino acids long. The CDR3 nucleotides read TGTGCCAGCAGCCCCAGGGGGGTTGACGGCTACACCTTC. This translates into CASSPRGVDGYTF.

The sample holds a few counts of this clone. The CDR3 is CASSLRNAYEQYF. Here the CDR3 DNA reads TGTGCCAGCAGTCTCAGGAATGCCTACGAGCAGTACTTC. This chain joins TRBV28 and TRBJ2-7; D gene ambiguous. Trimming pared 5 bases from V and 2 bases from J, leaving 10 bases between. The CDR3 loop spans 13 amino acids. Germline CDR1 MDHEN, CDR2 SYDVKM.

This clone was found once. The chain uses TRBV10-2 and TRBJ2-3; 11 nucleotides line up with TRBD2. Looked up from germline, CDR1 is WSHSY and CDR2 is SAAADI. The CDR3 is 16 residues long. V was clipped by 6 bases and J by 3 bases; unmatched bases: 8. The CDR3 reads CASSPLAGGYTDTQYF. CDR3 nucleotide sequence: TGCGCCAGCAGCCCTCTAGCGGGAGGATATACAGATACGCAGTATTTT.

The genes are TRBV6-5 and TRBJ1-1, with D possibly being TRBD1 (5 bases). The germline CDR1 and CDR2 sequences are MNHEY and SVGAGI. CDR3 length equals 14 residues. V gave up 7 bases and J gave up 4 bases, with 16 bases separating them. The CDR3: CASIQSGGSTEAFF. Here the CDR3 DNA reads TGTGCCAGCATCCAGAGCGGGGGGTCCACTGAAGCTTTCTTT.

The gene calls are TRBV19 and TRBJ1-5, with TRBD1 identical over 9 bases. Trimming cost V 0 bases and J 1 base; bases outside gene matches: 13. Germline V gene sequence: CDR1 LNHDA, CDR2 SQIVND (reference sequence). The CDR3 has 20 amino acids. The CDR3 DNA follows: TGTGCCAGTAGTATAGATTCACAGGGGGCGCCGATCGGGAGCAATCAGCCCCAGCATTTT. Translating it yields CASSIDSQGAPIGSNQPQHF.

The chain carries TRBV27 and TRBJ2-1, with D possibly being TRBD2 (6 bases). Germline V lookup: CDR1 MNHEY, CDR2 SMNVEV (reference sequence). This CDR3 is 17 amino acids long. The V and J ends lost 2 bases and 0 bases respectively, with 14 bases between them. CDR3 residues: CASSLGGSRPSYNEQFF. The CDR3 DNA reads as TGTGCCAGCAGTTTAGGGGGGAGCAGACCCTCCTACAATGAGCAGTTCTTC.

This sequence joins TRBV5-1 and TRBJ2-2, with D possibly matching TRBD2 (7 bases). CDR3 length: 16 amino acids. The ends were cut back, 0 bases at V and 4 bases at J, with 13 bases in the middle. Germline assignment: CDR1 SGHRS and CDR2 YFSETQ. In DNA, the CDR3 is TGCGCCAGCAGCTTGGGCGGGGGCCCTAGCACCGGGGAGCTGTTTTTT. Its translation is CASSLGGGPSTGELFF.

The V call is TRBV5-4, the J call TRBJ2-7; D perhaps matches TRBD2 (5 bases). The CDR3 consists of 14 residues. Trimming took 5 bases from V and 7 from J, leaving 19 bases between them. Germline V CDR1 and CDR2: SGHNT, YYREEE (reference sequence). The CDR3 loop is CASSVPYGGSEQYF. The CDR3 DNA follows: TGTGCCAGCAGTGTCCCTTACGGCGGGTCGGAGCAGTACTTC.

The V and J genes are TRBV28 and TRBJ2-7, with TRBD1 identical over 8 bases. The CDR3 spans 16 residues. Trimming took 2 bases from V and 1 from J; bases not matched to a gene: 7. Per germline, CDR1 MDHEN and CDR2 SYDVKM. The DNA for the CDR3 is TGTGCCAGCAGTTTAGCTGGGACAGGTCGGTCCTACGAGCAGTACTTC. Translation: CASSLAGTGRSYEQYF.

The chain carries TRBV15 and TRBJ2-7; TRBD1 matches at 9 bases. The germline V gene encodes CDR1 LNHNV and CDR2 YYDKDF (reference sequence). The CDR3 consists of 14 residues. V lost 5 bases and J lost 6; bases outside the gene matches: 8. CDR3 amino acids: CATSRRDRVSEQYF. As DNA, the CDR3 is TGTGCCACCAGCCGGCGGGACAGGGTCTCCGAGCAGTACTTC.

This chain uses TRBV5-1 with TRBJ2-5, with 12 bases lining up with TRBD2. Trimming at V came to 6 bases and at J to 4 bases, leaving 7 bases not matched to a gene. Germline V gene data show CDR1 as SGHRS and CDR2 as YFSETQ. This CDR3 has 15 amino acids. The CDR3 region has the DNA TGCGCCAGCACCCGACTAGCGGGAGAACGAGAGACCCAGTACTTC. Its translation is CASTRLAGERETQYF.

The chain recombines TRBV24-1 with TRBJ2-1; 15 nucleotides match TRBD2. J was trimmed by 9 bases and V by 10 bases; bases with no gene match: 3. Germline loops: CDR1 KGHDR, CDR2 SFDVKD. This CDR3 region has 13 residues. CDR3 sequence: CATRGLAGGEQFF. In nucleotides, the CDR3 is TGTGCCACACGGGGACTAGCGGGAGGTGAGCAGTTCTTC.